The 8 T cell receptor beta chains in this list originate from one sample, sequenced in a study of shared clonotypes between healthy human individuals. Assay used: immunoSEQ multiplex PCR; TCRdb lists only in-frame clones, some missing. The sample carries about 2.4 million clones, over 85% recorded once. Sequencing input: naive CD4+ T cells from PBMCs. The subset here: CD45RA+ positively selected. The origin of the receptors is a young man in good health. Some clones in this sample may be carry-over from other donors' samples.

This clone was seen a few times. V is TRBV2 and J is TRBJ2-3; D not certain. CDR1 SNHLY and CDR2 FYNNEI come from the germline V gene. This CDR3 is 12 amino acids long. V shed 6 bases and J shed 2 bases, with 6 bases lying between them. The CDR3 spells CASRRNTDTQYF. DNA for the CDR3: TGTGCCAGCAGGCGAAACACAGATACGCAGTATTTT.

This CDR3 reads CATSITGSTDTQYF. The CDR3 DNA sequence: TGTGCCACCAGCATTACGGGGAGCACAGATACGCAGTATTTT. The chain has TRBV15 and TRBJ2-3, with a possible D match to TRBD2 (5 bases). The CDR3 consists of 14 residues. Looked up from germline, CDR1 is LNHNV and CDR2 is YYDKDF (reference sequence). V dropped 4 bases and J dropped 0 bases, with 8 bases sitting between them.

The chain couples TRBV5-1 to TRBJ1-1, with 8 bases that match TRBD1. Trimming cost V 9 bases and J 5 bases; bases outside gene matches: 9. The CDR3 covers 13 residues. Germline CDR1 SGHRS, CDR2 YFSETQ. Here the CDR3 reads CATQDREGTEAFF. CDR3 DNA sequence: TGCGCCACCCAGGACAGGGAAGGAACTGAAGCTTTCTTT. The whole variable domain, filled in from reference TRBV5-1 and TRBJ1-1, reads KAGVTQTPRYLIKTRGQQVTLSCSPISGHRSVSWYQQTPGQGLQFLFEYFSETQRNKGNFPGRFSGRQFSNSRSEMNVSTLELGDSALYLCATQDREGTEAFFGQGTRLTVV.

V usage is TRBV5-4 and J usage is TRBJ2-2, with TRBD1 matching over 8 bases. CDR3 length: 15 amino acids. The trim removed 9 bases at V and 6 bases at J, leaving 13 bases unmatched. Germline loops: CDR1 SGHNT, CDR2 YYREEE (reference sequence). The CDR3 here is CATRGQGRSAGELFF. CDR3 DNA sequence: TGTGCCACTCGCGGACAGGGAAGGTCGGCCGGGGAGCTGTTTTTT.

This clone was picked up one time. The V gene is TRBV5-4, the J gene TRBJ2-5, with TRBD2 matching 7 bases. CDR1 and CDR2 from the germline V gene are SGHNT and YYREEE (reference sequence). The CDR3 is 16 residues long. V lost 0 bases, J lost 1 base, and 6 bases stayed unmatched. CDR3 nucleotide sequence: TGTGCCAGCAGCTTGGGTACGGCTAGCGGCCAAGAGACCCAGTACTTC. Its translation: CASSLGTASGQETQYF.

The J gene is TRBJ2-3, the V gene TRBV7-2; 8 bases are shared with TRBD1. J gave up 5 bases and V 2 bases, and 12 bases lay outside the gene matches. CDR3 size: 17 residues. Germline lookup yields CDR1 SGHTA and CDR2 FQGNSA. The CDR3 coding sequence is TGTGCCAGCAGCTTAACGATCGGTACAGGGGGAAGAGATACGCAGTATTTT. The encoded protein is CASSLTIGTGGRDTQYF.

About this clone: Other DNA sequences within the sample encode an identical CDR3. This chain connects TRBV28 to TRBJ2-5; no clear D gene. CDR1 MDHEN and CDR2 SYDVKM come from the germline V gene. This CDR3 spans 11 amino acids. The germline V and J ends were trimmed by 5 bases and 4 bases, with 5 bases remaining between them. CDR3 amino acids: CASSARETQYF. The CDR3 DNA follows: TGTGCCAGCAGTGCTAGAGAGACCCAGTACTTC.

V is TRBV28 and J is TRBJ1-5; 7 nucleotides match TRBD1. The CDR3 loop spans 15 amino acids. The trim removed 5 bases at V and 3 bases at J, leaving 7 bases unmatched. Germline V gives CDR1 MDHEN, CDR2 SYDVKM. The DNA of the CDR3 is TGTGCCAGCAGTAGACAGGGAAGTGCCAATCAGCCCCAGCATTTT. It specifies CASSRQGSANQPQHF.